These 26 T cell receptor beta chains were sequenced from one sample in a study of T-cell memory formation after mild COVID-19. In TCRdb, the 5' RACE reads were re-called with MiXCR into one record per CDR3 protein. The table lists about 140,000 distinct CDR3 sequences, 14% of them singletons, with less than 30% in the top ten. The specimen sequenced was PBMCs or a T cell subset sorted from them (not recorded which). These receptors came from an adult woman who had mild COVID-19 (a few samples of this study predate the infection). Cell type and time point are not known.

This clonotype was recorded a few times. The chain uses TRBV29-1 and TRBJ1-1; 8 bases match TRBD1. V trimming: 6 bases; J trimming: 1 base; junction bases outside the gene matches: 7. CDR1 is SQVTM and CDR2 is ANQGSEA in the germline V gene. This CDR3 spans 14 amino acids. CDR3: CSVHGQGGNTEAFF. CDR3 sequence (DNA): TGCAGCGTCCACGGACAGGGCGGGAACACTGAAGCTTTCTTT.

The V gene is TRBV27, the J gene TRBJ1-5; D ambiguous. The germline V gene has CDR1 MNHEY and CDR2 SMNVEV (reference sequence). This CDR3 region has 13 residues. Trimming stripped 1 base from V and 2 bases from J, with 3 bases between. For the CDR3, the DNA is TGTGCCAGCAGTTTATGGGGCAATCAGCCCCAGCATTTT. It translates to CASSLWGNQPQHF.

The sample holds a few counts of this clonotype. The chain couples TRBV2 to TRBJ2-3, with TRBD1 matching 7 bases. Trimming at V came to 6 bases and at J to 4 bases, leaving 10 bases not matched to a gene. The CDR3 has 15 amino acids. Germline CDR1 reads SNHLY; CDR2 reads FYNNEI. The CDR3 region has the DNA TGTGCCAGCAGGACCGGGACAGTTGGATCAGATACGCAGTATTTT. Translating it yields CASRTGTVGSDTQYF.

This clonotype was observed many times. The chain combines TRBV4-3 with TRBJ2-1, with 10 positions matching TRBD2. CDR3 length equals 21 residues. Germline V CDR1 and CDR2: LGHNA, YSLEER. Unmatched junction bases numbered 18, after V lost 0 bases and J lost 4 bases. The CDR3 bases are TGCGCCAGCAGCCAAGATTTCGTTGGTTCGAAGCGGGAGGGCCTATACAATGAGCAGTTCTTC. Protein product: CASSQDFVGSKREGLYNEQFF.

The chain links TRBV9 to TRBJ1-6; 10 nucleotides match TRBD1. This CDR3 has 15 amino acids. Germline V lookup: CDR1 SGDLS, CDR2 YYNGEE. V lost 0 bases, J lost 14 bases, and 8 bases stayed unmatched. CDR3 coding DNA: TGTGCCAGCAGCGTAGCTCCGGGACAGGGGTTATCCCTCCACTTT. This encodes CASSVAPGQGLSLHF.

This clonotype was found many times. The chain carries TRBV29-1 and TRBJ2-7; a weak D match, TRBD2 (5 bases). CDR3 size: 14 residues. V lost 1 base, J lost 1 base, and 11 bases lay in between. CDR1 SQVTM and CDR2 ANQGSEA come from the germline V gene. The CDR3 reads CSVEGKADSYEQYF. The DNA of the CDR3 is TGCAGCGTTGAAGGAAAAGCGGATTCCTACGAGCAGTACTTC.

This clonotype occurred once. This chain connects TRBV29-1 to TRBJ2-7; a weak D match, TRBD1 (5 bases). Trimming removed 4 bases at V and 2 bases at J, with 12 bases between. This CDR3 spans 13 amino acids. Germline CDR1 and CDR2: SQVTM and ANQGSEA. Here the CDR3 reads CSVVGRPAYEQYF. As DNA, the CDR3 is TGCAGCGTTGTGGGGCGGCCTGCCTACGAGCAGTACTTC.

Notes on this clonotype: One end of the junction does not line up with germline, which may come from a read error. The chain employs TRBV5-6 and TRBJ2-7, with TRBD2 as a possible D gene (5 bases). Germline V gives CDR1 SGHDT, CDR2 YYEEEE. This CDR3 spans 15 amino acids. CDR3 DNA: TGTGCCAGCAGCTCTATGGACTCTAGCTCCTACGAGAAGTACTTC. Protein product: CASSSMDSSSYEKYF.

The rearrangement joins TRBV7-2 to TRBJ2-3; D not certain. Germline V gives CDR1 SGHTA, CDR2 FQGNSA. This CDR3 region has 13 residues. Trimming left V 7 bases short and J 4 bases short, with 12 bases between. CDR3 in DNA: TGTGCCAGCACTAACTACCCGGCAGATACGCAGTATTTT. Translation: CASTNYPADTQYF.

The CDR3 DNA follows: TGTGCCAGCAGCTTATCGATAAACACCATATATTTT. As protein: CASSLSINTIYF. The chain links TRBV3-1 to TRBJ1-3; no definite D call. V was pared by 5 bases and J by 6 bases, with 8 bases between. This CDR3 has 12 residues. Germline V lookup: CDR1 LGHDT, CDR2 YNNKEL (reference sequence).

This clonotype turned up a few times. The rearrangement links TRBV7-8 to TRBJ1-5, with 9 bases identical to TRBD1. The CDR3 sequence is 17 residues long. Per germline, CDR1 SGHVS and CDR2 FQNEAQ. The ends lost 0 bases at V and 4 bases at J; junction bases unmatched: 7. In DNA, the CDR3 is TGTGCCAGCAGCTTAGCGAAGTTAGGACAGGGGAATCAGCCCCAGCATTTT. Its protein is CASSLAKLGQGNQPQHF.

The CDR3 DNA sequence: TGCGCCAGCAGCCAAGTTCTAGCGGCGGGGGAGACCCAGTACTTC. It yields the protein CASSQVLAAGETQYF. This chain connects TRBV4-1 to TRBJ2-5, with 7 bases that match TRBD2. Germline V gene sequence: CDR1 MGHRA, CDR2 YSYEKL. The CDR3 is made up of 15 amino acids. With 1 base clipped from V and 5 bases from J, the junction kept 7 bases outside the gene matches.

This clonotype showed up just a few times. The rearrangement uses TRBV14 and TRBJ2-2; unclear D gene. V gave up 4 bases and J gave up 6 bases, with 6 bases separating them. Germline assignment: CDR1 SGHDN and CDR2 FVKESK. This CDR3 is built from 12 residues. The CDR3 region has the DNA TGTGCCAGCAGCCTTCCCCCCGGGGAGCTGTTTTTT. This gives the protein CASSLPPGELFF.

V usage is TRBV20-1 and J usage is TRBJ2-2, with D uncertain. CDR3 length: 12 amino acids. V dropped 5 bases and J dropped 5 bases, with 9 bases sitting between them. The germline CDR1 and CDR2 sequences are DFQATT and SNEGSKA (reference sequence). As DNA, the CDR3 is TGCAGTGCTTGGCACGCTACCGGGGAGCTGTTTTTT. The encoded protein is CSAWHATGELFF.

This clonotype was detected only a few times. This rearrangement joins TRBV4-1 to TRBJ1-2; D gene uncertain. CDR3 length equals 15 residues. The V and J ends lost 0 bases and 8 bases respectively, with 16 bases between them. The V gene's germline CDR1 is MGHRA and CDR2 YSYEKL. In DNA form, the CDR3 reads TGCGCCAGCAGCCAAGATTGGCTCTCCCAGGTCGGCTACACCTTC. This translates into CASSQDWLSQVGYTF.

Only a few counts were recorded for this clonotype. This chain links TRBV12-3 or TRBV12-4 with TRBJ1-1, with D tentatively TRBD1 (5 bases). Trimming removed 8 bases from V and 2 bases from J, with 12 bases in between. This CDR3 spans 13 amino acids. The CDR3 spells CASQEGTNTEAFF. The CDR3 DNA sequence: TGTGCCAGCCAAGAAGGGACCAACACTGAAGCTTTCTTT.

Ten or more counts support this clonotype. The chain has TRBV14 and TRBJ2-7; 12 bases are shared with TRBD2. The J segment lost 2 bases and the V segment lost 5 bases, leaving 10 bases of the junction unmatched. Germline loops: CDR1 SGHDN, CDR2 FVKESK. The CDR3 loop spans 17 amino acids. In DNA, the CDR3 is TGTGCCAGCAGCACCGGGGACCTAGCGGGGGGGACCTACGAGCAGTACTTC. Protein sequence: CASSTGDLAGGTYEQYF.

This clonotype was counted only a few times. The rearrangement joins TRBV12-3 or TRBV12-4 to TRBJ2-1, with TRBD2 matching over 8 bases. V lost 7 bases and J lost 0; bases outside the gene matches: 2. This CDR3 is 14 amino acids long. In nucleotides, the CDR3 is TGTGCCAGCACGGGGGGGGACTCCTACAATGAGCAGTTCTTC. This encodes CASTGGDSYNEQFF.

V usage is TRBV12-3 or TRBV12-4 and J usage is TRBJ2-1; no clear D gene. Trimming removed 8 bases from V and 9 bases from J, with 8 bases in between. CDR3 length equals 10 residues. The CDR3 sequence is CASGDAEQFF. The CDR3 DNA reads TGTGCCAGCGGTGACGCTGAGCAGTTCTTC.

In this sample, this clonotype turned up a few times. The chain carries TRBV9 and TRBJ2-5; 9 positions match TRBD2. V dropped 4 bases and J dropped 5; count of bases not matched to a gene: 18. The length of the CDR3 is 18 residues. CDR1 is SGDLS, CDR2 YYNGEE, per germline. The CDR3: CASSPRGLAGEEQETQYF. Written as DNA, the CDR3 is TGTGCCAGCAGCCCGAGGGGATTAGCGGGAGAGGAACAGGAGACCCAGTACTTC.

This clonotype has a handful of counts. The chain employs TRBV12-3 or TRBV12-4 and TRBJ2-3; D gene uncertain. Trimming took off 1 base at V and 7 bases at J, with 6 bases between the two ends. This CDR3 has 12 amino acids. The CDR3 region has the DNA TGTGCCAGCAGTTTAGTGAGAAATACGCAGTATTTT. Amino acid sequence: CASSLVRNTQYF.

This clonotype was observed many times. The chain joins TRBV12-3 or TRBV12-4 to TRBJ2-7; D is undetermined. Between the trimmed V and J ends, which lost 3 bases and 0 bases, there was a span of 6 bases. The CDR3 totals 13 residues. The CDR3 DNA sequence: TGTGCCAGCAGTTTCTCCAGCTCCTACGAGCAGTACTTC. The encoded protein is CASSFSSSYEQYF.

This clonotype was picked up one time. The chain has TRBV28 and TRBJ1-1; 7 bases align to TRBD1. The V and J ends lost 5 bases and 0 bases, in that order; junction bases with no gene match: 6. This CDR3 region has 15 residues. In germline, CDR1 is MDHEN, CDR2 SYDVKM. CDR3 nucleotide sequence: TGTGCCAGCAGTCTCCACAGGGGTTTGAACACTGAAGCTTTCTTT. Translation gives CASSLHRGLNTEAFF. The variable domain in full, with the rest retrieved from reference TRBV28 and TRBJ1-1, is DVKVTQSSRYLVKRTGEKVFLECVQDMDHENMFWYRQDPGLGLRLIYFSYDVKMKEKGDIPEGYSVSREKKERFSLILESASTNQTSMYLCASSLHRGLNTEAFFGQGTRLTVV.

This clonotype showed up just a few times. V gene TRBV29-1 combines with J gene TRBJ2-7, with D perhaps being TRBD1 or TRBD2 (5 bases each). The germline gives CDR1 SQVTM, CDR2 ANQGSEA. V gave up 4 bases and J gave up 1 base, with 8 bases separating them. The CDR3 totals 12 residues. For the CDR3, the DNA is TGCAGCGTTGGGGACCTTTCCTACGAGCAGTACTTC. Translated: CSVGDLSYEQYF.

V usage is TRBV5-1 and J usage is TRBJ1-1; D is undetermined. V lost 0 bases to trimming and J lost 2 bases, with 11 bases between them. CDR1 SGHRS and CDR2 YFSETQ come from the germline V gene. CDR3 size: 15 residues. The CDR3 sequence: CASSLAKGSNTEAFF. The CDR3 DNA reads TGCGCCAGCAGCTTGGCCAAGGGCTCCAACACTGAAGCTTTCTTT.

The rearrangement links TRBV6-5 to TRBJ1-1; TRBD1 agrees at 7 bases. The CDR3 contains 15 residues. Germline CDR1 and CDR2: MNHEY and SVGAGI. Trimming took 6 bases from V and 2 from J; bases not matched to a gene: 9. CDR3 residues: CASSPGRTGNTEAFF. DNA of the CDR3: TGTGCCAGCAGCCCCGGGCGGACAGGAAACACTGAAGCTTTCTTT.